This T cell receptor beta chain was profiled in a study of CD8 T cells in Susac syndrome. CDR3 length equals 14 residues. The V end lost 6 bases, the J end lost 3 bases, and 12 bases lay between the germline ends. A quantity of about 0.45 to 1 ug RNA underwent reverse transcription using random hexamers. One entry per CDR3 protein, called by TCRdb with MiXCR from the immunoSEQ multiplex PCR reads. The sample has 210,000 or so distinct CDR3 sequences, about 95% seen once; the top ten hold roughly 0.14%. The clonotype comes from a human donor with Susac syndrome. The chain carries TRBV12-3 or TRBV12-4 and TRBJ1-3, with D maybe TRBD1 (6 bases). The sequenced material came from CD4+ T cells from PBMCs. The CDR3 region is CASSHRDNGNTIYF. CDR3 DNA sequence: TGTGCCAGCAGCCACCGGGACAATGGAAACACCATATATTTT.